Shown below are 13 T cell receptor beta chains from a single sample sequenced in a study of control samples from healthy donors and cancer patients. Sequenced by immunoSEQ multiplex PCR; TCRdb stores in-frame clones only, minus some. The sample yields about 180,000 clones, approximately 90% seen once. Specimen: blood. The receptor source for this set is a man aged 25-45 years in good health.

The chain is built from TRBV6-2 or TRBV6-3 and TRBJ2-1; 8 bases are shared with TRBD2. The CDR3 runs to 18 residues. The trim removed 5 bases at V and 3 bases at J, leaving 15 bases unmatched. Per the germline V gene, CDR1 is MNHEY and CDR2 is SVGEGT. CDR3 region: CASSTPFLAGGGYNEQFF. The DNA for the CDR3 is TGTGCCAGCAGTACGCCCTTCCTAGCGGGTGGGGGCTACAATGAGCAGTTCTTC.

This clone was seen more than once but under ten times. The rearrangement links TRBV11-2 to TRBJ2-3; D perhaps matches TRBD2 (6 bases). The germline V gene encodes CDR1 SGHAT and CDR2 FQNNGV. Trimming cost V 6 bases and J 4 bases, with 17 bases left between them. The CDR3 has 15 amino acids. The CDR3 nucleotides read TGTGCCAGCAGGGATAGCGGAAAGGCGGCAGATACGCAGTATTTT. It yields the protein CASRDSGKAADTQYF.

The DNA of the CDR3 is TGTGCCAGCAGACGACAGGCGGGGGATGAGCAGTTCTTC. It yields the protein CASRRQAGDEQFF. The V gene is TRBV6-5, the J gene TRBJ2-1; weak D call: TRBD2 (7 bases). Per germline, CDR1 MNHEY and CDR2 SVGAGI. There are 13 residues in the CDR3. V was clipped by 6 bases and J by 8 bases, with 14 bases between them.

The J gene is TRBJ1-1, the V gene TRBV19; TRBD1 might be the D (6 bases). Germline V gene data show CDR1 as LNHDA and CDR2 as SQIVND (reference sequence). This CDR3 contains 10 residues. V lost 10 bases, J lost 8 bases, and 11 bases lay in between. Here the CDR3 reads CATSDREAFF. In DNA, the CDR3 is TGTGCCACCTCAGACAGGGAAGCTTTCTTT.

The genes are TRBV11-2 and TRBJ2-1; 8 nucleotides line up with TRBD2. The CDR3 spans 19 residues. Trimming cost V 0 bases and J 4 bases; bases outside gene matches: 14. From germline, CDR1 is SGHAT and CDR2 FQNNGV. The CDR3 is CASSLDLITSGLRYNEQFF. DNA for the CDR3: TGTGCCAGCAGCTTAGATCTTATTACTAGCGGACTACGTTACAATGAGCAGTTCTTC.

The genes are TRBV2 and TRBJ1-6; 7 bases align to TRBD1. V trimming: 3 bases; J trimming: 8 bases; junction bases outside the gene matches: 10. In germline, CDR1 is SNHLY, CDR2 FYNNEI. This CDR3 has 16 amino acids. The CDR3 loop is CASSENAGTAYSPLHF. CDR3 in DNA: TGTGCCAGCAGTGAGAATGCCGGGACAGCCTATTCACCCCTCCACTTT. Full variable domain (missing parts from reference TRBV2 and TRBJ1-6): EPEVTQTPSHQVTQMGQEVILRCVPISNHLYFYWYRQILGQKVEFLVSFYNNEISEKSEIFDDQFSVERPDGSNFTLKIRSTKLEDSAMYFCASSENAGTAYSPLHFGNGTRLTVT.

This chain joins TRBV12-3 or TRBV12-4 and TRBJ2-7; 7 bases are a match to TRBD1. Losses at the gene ends were 4 bases for V and 4 bases for J; bases not matched to a gene: 4. The CDR3 covers 13 residues. The CDR3 DNA reads as TGTGCCAGCAGTTCCGGGACAGCTTACGAGCAGTACTTC. This encodes CASSSGTAYEQYF.

This clone has more than one count but fewer than ten. The V gene is TRBV2, the J gene TRBJ2-7, with 8 bases that match TRBD1. CDR3 length equals 14 residues. Germline assignment: CDR1 SNHLY and CDR2 FYNNEI. Trimming cost V 5 bases and J 1 base; bases outside gene matches: 4. CDR3 residues: CASSWGTGSYEQYF. The CDR3 nucleotides read TGTGCCAGCAGTTGGGGGACAGGTTCCTACGAGCAGTACTTC.

The chain is built from TRBV5-4 and TRBJ1-4; D is unclear. Germline V lookup: CDR1 SGHNT, CDR2 YYREEE (reference sequence). The CDR3 spans 16 residues. V was shortened by 1 base and J by 5 bases, with 15 bases between the two germline ends. CDR3 bases: TGTGCCAGCAGCTTGAATAAGGGCGTAAAGAATGAAAAACTGTTTTTT. Protein product: CASSLNKGVKNEKLFF.

The chain joins TRBV24-1 to TRBJ2-3; tentative D call: TRBD1 (5 bases). CDR1 KGHDR and CDR2 SFDVKD come from the germline V gene. This CDR3 contains 14 residues. Trimming took off 4 bases at V and 4 bases at J, with 11 bases between the two ends. The CDR3 sequence: CATSETQGPDTQYF. The CDR3 region has the DNA TGTGCCACCAGTGAAACCCAGGGTCCAGATACGCAGTATTTT.

The table lists this clone with a few counts. The chain employs TRBV3-1 (or the pseudogene TRBV3-2) and TRBJ2-2; D call uncertain. Looked up from germline, CDR1 is LGHDT and CDR2 is YNNKEL (reference sequence). The CDR3 has 14 amino acids. V was cut by 5 bases and J by 3 bases, with 10 bases left in between. CDR3 DNA sequence: TGTGCCAGCAGCGGCCGGTCATACACCGGGGAGCTGTTTTTT. Translating gives CASSGRSYTGELFF.

The V call is TRBV11-2, the J call TRBJ1-5; perhaps TRBD1 as D (5 bases). This CDR3 has 14 residues. Looked up from germline, CDR1 is SGHAT and CDR2 is FQNNGV. V was cut by 4 bases and J by 5 bases, with 12 bases left in between. The CDR3 nucleotides are TGTGCCAGCAGCTCAGGGACGGACTATCAGCCCCAGCATTTT. As protein: CASSSGTDYQPQHF.

The chain is built from TRBV9 and TRBJ2-7; maybe TRBD2 (6 bases). Per germline, CDR1 SGDLS and CDR2 YYNGEE. The CDR3 runs to 15 residues. The V end was cut by 0 bases, the J end by 3 bases, with 13 bases between. The CDR3 nucleotides read TGTGCCAGCAGCGTAGGGCGGGGAGATGTCTACGAGCAGTACTTC. The encoded protein is CASSVGRGDVYEQYF.